A selection of T cell receptor beta chains follows, all from one sample in a study of metastatic and nonmetastatic thyroid tumors. Through MiXCR, TCRdb re-clonotyped the PCR reads. The table has approximately 10,000 clones, about 40% seen once. The sample taken for sequencing was tumor tissue. The receptors here all came from a female donor with papillary thyroid cancer or a benign thyroid nodule (not recorded which). Some clones in this sample may be carry-over from other donors' samples. CDR3s include the opening cysteine and the closing phenylalanine or tryptophan. Each record gives: V gene, D gene, clone size, J gene, CDR3 DNA, CDR3 protein. D genes are given only for firm matches. Rows give clone size only sometimes, using once, few, many, or a class for an expanded clone.

TRBV6-1	-	few	TRBJ2-7	TGTGCCAGCATCGTCGGACCGAGCTCCTACGAGCAGTACTTC	CASIVGPSSYEQYF
TRBV20-1	-	many	TRBJ2-5	TGCAGTGCTAGACGACTACTAGTAGACCTCAAAGAGACCCAGTACTTC	CSARRLLVDLKETQYF
TRBV18	-	many	TRBJ1-1	TGTGCCAGCTCACCGTCAGGTAGTAGCACTGAAGCTTTCTTT	CASSPSGSSTEAFF
TRBV18	-	medium-sized	TRBJ1-2	TGTGCCAGCGGGATTTCGTGTCGGCCTCCTTACTACACCTTC	CASGISCRPPYYTF
TRBV28	-	medium-sized	TRBJ2-3	TGTGCCAGCAGTGCTCCTAGCCTAACAGATACGCAGTATTTT	CASSAPSLTDTQYF
TRBV6-5	TRBD2	-	TRBJ2-1	TGTGCCAGCAGTTATCTTTGGCGGGAGCTGCACTACAATGAGCAGTTCTTC	CASSYLWRELHYNEQFF
TRBV6-1	TRBD2	few	TRBJ2-1	TGTGCCAGCAGCCGACTAGCGGGAGCGCCCCGTGAGCAGTTCTTC	CASSRLAGAPREQFF
TRBV6-1	-	medium-sized	TRBJ1-2	TGTGCCAGCAGCCCCAGGGTACGGTATGGCTACACCTTC	CASSPRVRYGYTF
TRBV7-2	-	few	TRBJ1-1	TGTGCCAGCAGCTCAATTAAGAACACTGAAGCTTTCTTT	CASSSIKNTEAFF
TRBV28	TRBD1	few	TRBJ1-2	TGTGCCAGCAGTTTATCTGCAGGGGGCAAGTATGGCTACACCTTC	CASSLSAGGKYGYTF
TRBV19	-	-	TRBJ1-4	TGTGCCAGTAGTCCCCAATCCGGACGAGTTGAAAAACTGTTTTTT	CASSPQSGRVEKLFF
TRBV12-3/TRBV12-4	-	few	TRBJ1-3	TGTGCCAGCAGCCAAAACCGGACAGACATACTCTCTGGAAACACCATATACTTT	CASSQNRTDILSGNTIYF
TRBV6-4	TRBD2	-	TRBJ2-1	TGTGCCACCAGTGACTCGGGACTAGCGGGACACTCCTACAATGAGCAGTTCTTC	CATSDSGLAGHSYNEQFF
TRBV7-9	-	many	TRBJ2-3	TGTGCCAGCCGGGGTGTCGGCACAGATACGCAGTATTTT	CASRGVGTDTQYF
TRBV20-1	-	-	TRBJ1-2	TGCAGTGCTAGCTCCGGCGCAGGATATGGCTACACCTTC	CSASSGAGYGYTF
TRBV2	-	medium-sized	TRBJ1-5	TGTGCCAGCAGTTCTGCACCCGGGAATCAGCCCCAGCATTTT	CASSSAPGNQPQHF
TRBV20-1	TRBD2	-	TRBJ2-7	TGCAGTGCTAGGACGGGGACTAGTACTGAAGAGCAGTACTTC	CSARTGTSTEEQYF
TRBV3-1	-	few	TRBJ1-2	TGTGCCAGCACAAAAGAGGACACCGGGGGTGGCTACACCTTC	CASTKEDTGGGYTF
TRBV7-2	TRBD2	medium-sized	TRBJ2-1	TGTGCCAGCAGCTTAGCGCTGGTTAGCGGGGGGGCCCATGAGCAGTTCTTC	CASSLALVSGGAHEQFF
TRBV20-1	TRBD1	medium-sized	TRBJ1-2	TGCAGTGCTAGCCCCTCGACAGGGATCTATGGCTACACCTTC	CSASPSTGIYGYTF
TRBV6-5	-	few	TRBJ1-1	TGTGCCAGCAGTTACTCAACTACAGGGAGGACTGAAGCTTTCTTT	CASSYSTTGRTEAFF
TRBV20-1	-	-	TRBJ1-2	TGCAGTGCCGAGAGGGGCGGACCCAACTATGGCTACACCTTC	CSAERGGPNYGYTF
TRBV30	TRBD1	-	TRBJ1-6	TGTGCCTGGAGTGGGACAGGTGTATGGAATTCACCCCTCCACTTT	CAWSGTGVWNSPLHF
TRBV11-2	-	-	TRBJ1-6	TGTGCCAGCACCCAAGACCCAGGGAATTCACCCCTCCACTTT	CASTQDPGNSPLHF
TRBV7-9	-	-	TRBJ2-2	TGTGCCAGCAGCTCGGGGGACACCGGGGAGCTGTTTTTT	CASSSGDTGELFF
TRBV6-1	-	few	TRBJ2-7	TGTGCCAGCAGTCCAAACTACGAGCAGTACTTC	CASSPNYEQYF
TRBV12-3/TRBV12-4	TRBD1	medium-sized	TRBJ2-6	TGTGCCAGCAGTCGGGGCACAGGGGCCGGGGCCAACGTCCTGACTTTC	CASSRGTGAGANVLTF
TRBV6-1	-	-	TRBJ2-2	TGTGCCGGTAGCGTATCGAACACCGGGGAGCTGTTTTTT	CAGSVSNTGELFF
TRBV29-1	-	-	TRBJ2-1	TGCAGCGTTAGACATGGAGGTAATGAGCAGTTCTTC	CSVRHGGNEQFF
TRBV2	-	-	TRBJ2-3	TGTGCCAGCAGTGATCCGACGATCCAGCGTAGCGGTGGGGCTTTAGATACGCAGTATTTT	CASSDPTIQRSGGALDTQYF
TRBV12-3/TRBV12-4	-	few	TRBJ2-1	TGTGCCAGCATCCTAGGACGGAGCTCCTACAATGAGCAGTTCTTC	CASILGRSSYNEQFF
TRBV11-1	-	many	TRBJ2-2	TGTGCCAGCAGCTTATATGAGGGGATCGGGGCCGGGGAGCTGTTTTTT	CASSLYEGIGAGELFF
TRBV11-2	-	medium-sized	TRBJ1-2	TGTGCCAGCAGCTCCGCGGGGGGTTATGGCTACACCTTC	CASSSAGGYGYTF
TRBV6-5	-	few	TRBJ2-7	TGTGCCAGCAGTTACTCACGGGCAGCCACGAACGAGCAGTACTTC	CASSYSRAATNEQYF
TRBV7-8	TRBD1	once	TRBJ2-1	TGTGCCAGCAGCTTAGAAGGGGGCCGTTTGGAGCAGTTCTTC	CASSLEGGRLEQFF
TRBV13	-	many	TRBJ2-7	TGTGCCAGCAGCTTAAGGAGCAACCTATCCTACGAGCAGTACTTC	CASSLRSNLSYEQYF
TRBV6-1	TRBD1	-	TRBJ1-5	TGTGCCAGCAGTGCCAACACAGGGGGAGTTCAGCCCCAGCATTTT	CASSANTGGVQPQHF
TRBV20-1	-	once	TRBJ2-2	TGCAGTGCTAGAGGCCCGGGACTTCACACCGGGGAGCTGTTTTTT	CSARGPGLHTGELFF
TRBV2	-	few	TRBJ1-5	TGTGCCAGCAGAAGGGACGATTGGCCCCAGCATTTT	CASRRDDWPQHF
TRBV4-1	-	-	TRBJ2-3	TGCGCCAGCAGCCAAGGGGTGCCCGGAGATACGCAGTATTTT	CASSQGVPGDTQYF
TRBV7-2	-	-	TRBJ2-7	TGTGCCAGCAGCTCTCAGGGGTTTTCCTACGAGCAGTACTTC	CASSSQGFSYEQYF
TRBV4-1	-	medium-sized	TRBJ1-2	TGCGCCAGCAGCCAAGGGAGACTGCTGCTGGGAAACTATGGCTACACCTTC	CASSQGRLLLGNYGYTF
TRBV19	TRBD2	-	TRBJ2-7	TGTGCCAGTAGAAGCGGCGCTAGCGGGACGTACGAGCAGTACTTC	CASRSGASGTYEQYF
TRBV6-1	-	-	TRBJ2-7	TGTGCCAGTGAAGCGAGCTCCTATGAGCAGTACTTC	CASEASSYEQYF
TRBV12-3/TRBV12-4	-	medium-sized	TRBJ2-5	TGTGCCAGCAGGCATCCAGAGTACCAAGAGACCCAGTACTTC	CASRHPEYQETQYF
TRBV20-1	-	once	TRBJ2-7	TGCAGTGCTAGAGGAAGGGGCGGGGCGGCTGGGGAGCAGTACTTC	CSARGRGGAAGEQYF
TRBV29-1	-	many	TRBJ1-4	TGCAGCGTTGACAGCGGGGAAAAACTGTTTTTT	CSVDSGEKLFF
TRBV19	-	few	TRBJ2-7	TGTGCCAGTAGTGCCCGTGCCTGGCCATACTACGAGCAGTACTTC	CASSARAWPYYEQYF
TRBV27	-	medium-sized	TRBJ1-1	TGTGCCAGCAGTCCCTTAGGACAGAGAAACACTGAAGCTTTCTTT	CASSPLGQRNTEAFF
TRBV12-3/TRBV12-4	-	-	TRBJ2-7	TGTGCCAGCAGTCCGGGCTTCTCCGGGGAGCAGTACTTC	CASSPGFSGEQYF
TRBV19	-	many	TRBJ2-5	TGTGCCAGTAGTTCCGGGCTCCAAGAGACCCAGTACTTC	CASSSGLQETQYF
TRBV29-1	TRBD2	medium-sized	TRBJ2-1	TGCAGCGTTGGTCGGGGGGGCCTGGGGAATGAGCAGTTCTTC	CSVGRGGLGNEQFF
TRBV27	TRBD2	-	TRBJ2-7	TGTGCCAGCAGCTCTCGGTATCTTAGCGGGAGAGTGGAGCAGTACTTC	CASSSRYLSGRVEQYF
TRBV4-2	-	medium-sized	TRBJ2-7	TGTGCCAGCAGCCATTCCTGGACCGGGGAGTACGAGCAGTACTTC	CASSHSWTGEYEQYF
TRBV5-1	TRBD1	-	TRBJ2-7	TGCGCCAGCAGCTTGGGAGGGACAGGGCACTACGAGCAGTACTTC	CASSLGGTGHYEQYF
TRBV10-3	TRBD1	few	TRBJ2-2	TGTGCCATCAGGGGGACAGCGAACACCGGGGAGCTGTTTTTT	CAIRGTANTGELFF
TRBV2	-	-	TRBJ2-7	TGTGCCAGCAAACGTCATGGGGGTCACGAGCAGTACTTC	CASKRHGGHEQYF
TRBV28	TRBD1	-	TRBJ1-5	TGTGCCAGCAGTATCAACTATCGGACAGGGGACAATCAGCCCCAGCATTTT	CASSINYRTGDNQPQHF
TRBV11-2	-	-	TRBJ2-1	TGTGCCAGCAGCTTAGAACCAGGCCCCCGGGGGCAGTTCTTC	CASSLEPGPRGQFF